This record concerns one T cell receptor (beta chain) sequence. Its antigen is unknown. The data belong to a study of T cells expressing NK-cell markers. Study background: HCMV seropositivity marked most of the eight sequenced donors; one was seronegative.

This CDR3 has 11 residues. The germline V gene has CDR1 SGHTS and CDR2 YDEGEE. Notes on the study in general: NKG2C+ dominant clonotype frequencies in 5 or 6 donors were roughly 1.0-7.5% of CD8+ T cells.

What made the TCR beta cDNA was 5'RACE template switching with UMIs. No DNA is given; TCRdb re-called the 5' RACE reads and lists each CDR3 protein once. The sample has a few hundred thousand distinct CDR3 sequences. The source is a man between 18 and 29 years old in good health. The V gene is TRBV5-8, the J gene TRBJ2-1. Sequencing used blood T cells: a sorted CD56 or NKG2C T cell subset, CD4+ or CD8+ T cells, or bulk PBMC T cells (not recorded which). The CDR3 sequence: CASSFKHEQFF.